One and the same sample provided the 22 T cell receptor beta chains below, sequenced in a study of blood T cell repertoires in COVID-19. Libraries were prepared by immunoSEQ multiplex PCR; TCRdb keeps only in-frame clonotypes and omits some of them. The sample has 200,000 to 250,000 clones; nearly 85% are singletons. The specimen sequenced was peripheral blood. Source of these receptors: a woman aged 30 to 39 with COVID-19, enrolled during active disease.

The rearrangement joins TRBV18 to TRBJ2-1, with TRBD1 matching 8 bases. Germline V gene sequence: CDR1 KGHSH, CDR2 LQKENI. V lost 3 bases, J lost 6 bases, and 7 bases stayed unmatched. The CDR3 runs 15 residues. The CDR3 loop is CASSPAQGAGNEQFF. In DNA, the CDR3 is TGTGCCAGCTCACCGGCTCAGGGGGCGGGCAATGAGCAGTTCTTC. Full variable domain (remainder filled in from reference TRBV18 and TRBJ2-1): NAGVMQNPRHLVRRRGQEARLRCSPMKGHSHVYWYRQLPEEGLKFMVYLQKENIIDESGMPKERFSAEFPKEGPSILRIQQVVRGDSAAYFCASSPAQGAGNEQFFGPGTRLTVL.

V gene TRBV7-2 combines with J gene TRBJ1-6; TRBD1 agrees at 9 bases. The ends lost 5 bases at V and 7 bases at J; junction bases unmatched: 0. There are 13 residues in the CDR3. Germline V gene sequence: CDR1 SGHTA, CDR2 FQGNSA. The CDR3 bases are TGTGCCAGCAGCGACAGGGGGAATTCACCCCTCCACTTT. Its translation is CASSDRGNSPLHF.

The gene calls are TRBV11-2 and TRBJ2-1; 9 positions match TRBD1. Germline V gene data show CDR1 as SGHAT and CDR2 as FQNNGV. V gave up 4 bases and J gave up 5 bases; unmatched junction bases: 12. This CDR3 spans 17 amino acids. The CDR3 DNA sequence: TGTGCCAGCAGCTCGCCGCTTCGGGACAGGGAGAACAATGAGCAGTTCTTC. Protein product: CASSSPLRDRENNEQFF.

This chain uses TRBV7-3 with TRBJ2-3, with TRBD2 as a possible D gene (6 bases). Germline CDR1 SGHTA, CDR2 FQGTGA. This CDR3 is built from 13 residues. Trimming shortened V by 0 bases and J by 5 bases, and 6 bases separated the two germline ends. This CDR3 is CASSLTGGDTQYF. The CDR3, as DNA: TGTGCCAGCAGCTTAACGGGGGGAGATACGCAGTATTTT.

J is TRBJ1-1 and V is TRBV6-5, with a possible D match to TRBD1 (5 bases). V was cut by 8 bases and J by 3 bases, with 13 bases left in between. The CDR3 length is 13 residues. Germline-derived CDR1 and CDR2 are MNHEY and SVGAGI. The CDR3, as DNA: TGTGCCAGCGTCAGGGAGGGGTACACTGAAGCTTTCTTT. Amino acids: CASVREGYTEAFF.

This chain uses TRBV7-3 with TRBJ2-3; 7 bases are shared with TRBD2. V trimming: 8 bases; J trimming: 0 bases; junction bases outside the gene matches: 5. This CDR3 spans 14 amino acids. Germline V gene lookup returns CDR1 SGHTA and CDR2 FQGTGA. The CDR3 DNA is TGTGCCAGCGCTAGCGGAGCTAGCACAGATACGCAGTATTTT. Translation: CASASGASTDTQYF.

The chain recombines TRBV3-1 (or the pseudogene TRBV3-2) with TRBJ1-1; tentatively, D is TRBD1 (5 bases). V gave up 0 bases and J gave up 5 bases, with 7 bases separating them. The germline V gene encodes CDR1 LGHDT and CDR2 YNNKEL (reference sequence). This CDR3 has 13 residues. Here the CDR3 reads CASSQEGGTEAFF. The CDR3 nucleotides are TGTGCCAGCAGCCAAGAGGGGGGGACTGAAGCTTTCTTT.

The chain links TRBV11-2 to TRBJ2-3, with D hard to call. The CDR3 contains 14 residues. The V gene lost 5 bases and the J gene lost 0 bases, with 9 bases spanning the gap. Looked up from germline, CDR1 is SGHAT and CDR2 is FQNNGV. The CDR3 DNA follows: TGTGCCAGCAGCCCGACAACTAGCACAGATACGCAGTATTTT. Protein: CASSPTTSTDTQYF. Supplemented by reference TRBV11-2 and TRBJ2-3, the full variable domain reads EAGVAQSPRYKIIEKRQSVAFWCNPISGHATLYWYQQILGQGPKLLIQFQNNGVVDDSQLPKDRFSAERLKGVDSTLKIQPAKLEDSAVYLCASSPTTSTDTQYFGPGTRLTVL.

This clone was picked up one time. The chain has TRBV5-4 and TRBJ2-3; the D gene is possibly TRBD2 (5 bases). Germline loops: CDR1 SGHNT, CDR2 YYREEE (reference sequence). V gave up 1 base and J gave up 6 bases, with 18 bases separating them. The length of the CDR3 is 16 residues. The CDR3: CASSLFEGRSRDTQYF. The CDR3 DNA reads TGTGCCAGCAGCTTGTTTGAGGGCCGGAGCAGGGATACGCAGTATTTT.

The chain links TRBV2 to TRBJ2-7, with D hard to call. CDR1 SNHLY and CDR2 FYNNEI come from the germline V gene. The V end lost 4 bases, the J end lost 3 bases, and 7 bases lay between the germline ends. This CDR3 has 12 amino acids. The CDR3 loop is CASSVGGYEQYF. The CDR3 bases are TGTGCCAGCAGTGTCGGCGGCTACGAGCAGTACTTC.

The rearrangement links TRBV6-5 to TRBJ2-1, with a weak D call TRBD2 (6 bases). Trimming took off 0 bases at V and 8 bases at J, with 8 bases between the two ends. The germline V gene encodes CDR1 MNHEY and CDR2 SVGAGI. This CDR3 contains 13 residues. CDR3 DNA: TGTGCCAGCAGTTACTCGACTAGGCATGAGCAGTTCTTC. The encoded protein is CASSYSTRHEQFF.

V is TRBV19 and J is TRBJ1-1; perhaps TRBD1 as D (5 bases). The CDR3 loop spans 13 amino acids. V lost 5 bases and J lost 2, with 9 bases in between. Germline CDR1 reads LNHDA; CDR2 reads SQIVND (reference sequence). This chain's CDR3 is CASSVQGNTEAFF. The CDR3 DNA sequence: TGTGCCAGTAGTGTTCAGGGTAACACTGAAGCTTTCTTT.

CDR3 loop: CATSDFPGGRGTDTQYF. As DNA, the CDR3 is TGTGCCACCAGTGATTTTCCAGGGGGCAGGGGCACAGATACGCAGTATTTT. The chain couples TRBV24-1 to TRBJ2-3; 8 nucleotides match TRBD1. V shed 1 base, J shed 1 base, and the junction held 6 bases outside the gene matches. Germline CDR1 and CDR2: KGHDR and SFDVKD. The CDR3 is made up of 17 amino acids.

The rearrangement uses TRBV7-3 and TRBJ2-2, with 7 bases fitting TRBD2. The CDR3 covers 17 residues. Germline V gene sequence: CDR1 SGHTA, CDR2 FQGTGA. V lost 5 bases, J lost 2 bases, and 11 bases stayed unmatched. The CDR3 nucleotides read TGTGCCAGCAGCCCGGGGAGGGGAGCGGCAAACACCGGGGAGCTGTTTTTT. Translated, it gives CASSPGRGAANTGELFF.

This chain joins TRBV5-1 and TRBJ2-7, with 13 bases fitting TRBD2. The CDR3 sequence is 15 residues long. With 4 bases clipped from V and 7 bases from J, the junction kept 8 bases outside the gene matches. Germline lookup yields CDR1 SGHRS and CDR2 YFSETQ. CDR3 in amino acids: CASSPGLAGAREQYF. CDR3 DNA: TGCGCCAGCAGCCCAGGACTAGCGGGAGCACGGGAGCAGTACTTC.

The chain is built from TRBV19 and TRBJ2-7; 9 nucleotides agree with TRBD1. The germline CDR1 and CDR2 sequences are LNHDA and SQIVND (reference sequence). V lost 4 bases to trimming and J lost 7 bases; unmatched junction nucleotides: 5. The CDR3 is made up of 13 amino acids. This CDR3 is CASSTTGGGEQYF. Here the CDR3 DNA reads TGTGCCAGTAGTACGACAGGGGGAGGGGAGCAGTACTTC.

J is TRBJ2-5 and V is TRBV7-3, with D perhaps matching TRBD1 (6 bases). Trimming took 2 bases from V and 5 from J, leaving 15 bases between them. The length of the CDR3 is 15 residues. Germline assignment: CDR1 SGHTA and CDR2 FQGTGA. The CDR3 coding sequence is TGTGCCAGCAGCTTACCTGGGCGGCAGGGGGAGACCCAGTACTTC. Translated, it gives CASSLPGRQGETQYF.

The genes are TRBV28 and TRBJ2-7; D is possibly TRBD1 (6 bases). The V gene's germline CDR1 is MDHEN and CDR2 SYDVKM. Trimming stripped 3 bases from V and 7 bases from J, with 10 bases between. CDR3 length equals 12 residues. CDR3 sequence (DNA): TGTGCCAGCAGTTTTACAGGGAAAGAGCAGTACTTC. It encodes CASSFTGKEQYF.

The V and J genes are TRBV27 and TRBJ1-1; D may be TRBD1 (6 bases). This CDR3 region has 12 residues. V lost 0 bases to trimming and J lost 8 bases, with 7 bases between them. Germline loops: CDR1 MNHEY, CDR2 SMNVEV (reference sequence). The CDR3 bases are TGTGCCAGCAGTTTATCTAGGGGGGAAGCTTTCTTT. It encodes CASSLSRGEAFF.

This clone was counted once. The chain links TRBV6-2 or TRBV6-3 to TRBJ2-7; 8 positions match TRBD1. There are 16 residues in the CDR3. With V trimmed by 2 bases and J by 3 bases, 9 bases remained unmatched. Germline V gene data show CDR1 as MNHEY and CDR2 as SVGEGT. CDR3 residues: CASSYEARQGNYEQYF. In nucleotides, the CDR3 is TGTGCCAGCAGTTACGAGGCCCGACAGGGGAACTACGAGCAGTACTTC.

This clone was detected a few times. The chain is built from TRBV4-3 and TRBJ2-2; 8 bases are a match to TRBD1. Germline CDR1 and CDR2: LGHNA and YSLEER. The CDR3 spans 16 residues. J gave up 4 bases and V 3 bases, and 7 bases lay outside the gene matches. The CDR3 loop reads CASSQETGVATGELFF. The CDR3 DNA is TGCGCCAGCAGCCAGGAGACAGGGGTGGCCACCGGGGAGCTGTTTTTT.

The J gene is TRBJ2-7, the V gene TRBV27, with 10 nucleotides matching TRBD1. The CDR3 has 17 residues. Trimming removed 6 bases from V and 4 bases from J; junction bases left unmatched: 15. Germline V gene data show CDR1 as MNHEY and CDR2 as SMNVEV (reference sequence). Here the CDR3 DNA reads TGTGCCAGCAGAAAAGCTACCCCCGGGACAGGGGTGTACGAGCAGTACTTC. Amino acid sequence: CASRKATPGTGVYEQYF.